Included here is one T cell receptor beta chain sequence, with context. Its antigen is unknown. The data stem from a study of Ad26.COV2.S vaccination and SARS-CoV-2 variants. Study-wide context: Trial arm assignment for the donor was COV1001 Ad26.COV2.S.

Study results and caveats: Placebo recipients and vaccine recipients were similar in non-spike TCR breadth.

The treatment is: some 20 received Ad26.COV2.S at low or high dose, single or two shots; a few received placebo; per-sample allocation not given. Samples analyzed were those drawn on day 63 after the first vaccine or placebo injection. Sequencing was performed with immunoSEQ multiplex PCR; in TCRdb, only in-frame clones are kept and a portion is missing. The sample lists about 350,000 clones, roughly 91% occurring once. This specimen consisted of peripheral blood, obtained in a trial of Ad26.COV2.S vaccine versus placebo. This TCR derives from a person between 18 and 65 years old who received the Ad26.COV2.S COVID-19 vaccine or a placebo.

CDR3 protein: CASSQDGGRVSEGEQYF. In nucleotides, the CDR3 is TGTGCCAGCAGCCAAGATGGAGGCAGGGTCAGTGAAGGCGAGCAGTACTTC. V is TRBV3-1 (or the pseudogene TRBV3-2) and J is TRBJ2-7, with D possibly being TRBD1 or TRBD2 (5 bases each). Germline V gene lookup returns CDR1 LGHDT and CDR2 YNNKEL (reference sequence). V shed 0 bases and J shed 6 bases, with 21 bases lying between them. The CDR3 runs to 17 residues.